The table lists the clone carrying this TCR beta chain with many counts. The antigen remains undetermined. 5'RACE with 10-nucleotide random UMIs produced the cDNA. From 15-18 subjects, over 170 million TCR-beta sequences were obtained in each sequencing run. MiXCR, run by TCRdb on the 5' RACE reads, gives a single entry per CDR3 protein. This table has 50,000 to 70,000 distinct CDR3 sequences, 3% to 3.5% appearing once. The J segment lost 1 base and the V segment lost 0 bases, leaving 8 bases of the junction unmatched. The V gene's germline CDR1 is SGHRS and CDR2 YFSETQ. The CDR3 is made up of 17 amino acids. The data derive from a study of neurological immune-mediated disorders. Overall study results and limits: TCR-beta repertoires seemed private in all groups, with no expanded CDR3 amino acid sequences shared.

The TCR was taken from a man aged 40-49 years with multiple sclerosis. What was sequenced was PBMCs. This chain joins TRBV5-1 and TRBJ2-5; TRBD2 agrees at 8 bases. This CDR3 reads CASSLGVLAGTQETQYF. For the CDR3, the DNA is TGCGCCAGCAGCTTGGGCGTTCTAGCGGGTACCCAAGAGACCCAGTACTTC.